This TCR beta chain came from a study of blood T cell repertoires in COVID-19. In the study overall: Whether acute or convalescent, the COVID-19 samples came from the United States, Italy and Spain. The cDNA or gDNA used as material had been derived from T cells, B-cell-depleted T cells, or PBMCs.

Per the original data handling: From reference gene primer amplification, estimates of nucleated cell counts were derived. Clones were read by immunoSEQ multiplex PCR, and TCRdb kept only the in-frame ones, dropping some. V and J calls and clone size follow that table, whereas D and trimming were derived from the DNA. Of hundreds of thousands of clones in the sample, approximately 80% were seen once. This clone has at least ten counts. Resolution of symptoms, clearance, or two negative PCRs was present in recovered Cohort 3 donors. The ends lost 1 base at V and 5 bases at J; junction bases unmatched: 4. Looked up from germline, CDR1 is SNHLY and CDR2 is FYNNEI. The CDR3 consists of 15 residues.

The sequenced material came from PBMCs or T cells enriched from blood (not recorded which). The V gene is TRBV2, the J gene TRBJ1-3; TRBD1 aligns across 8 bases. The source of this sequence is a woman aged 55-70 years who had recovered from COVID-19. The CDR3, as DNA: TGTGCCAGCAGTGAAGGGACAGGGTTAAGAAACACCATATATTTT. This translates into CASSEGTGLRNTIYF.